Described below is a single T cell receptor beta chain sequence and its context. The CDR3 consists of 14 residues. The germline V gene has CDR1 MNHEY and CDR2 SVGAGI. Unmatched junction bases numbered 5, after V lost 4 bases and J lost 2 bases. The source of the sample is a study of blood T cell repertoires in COVID-19. Sequencing was performed with immunoSEQ multiplex PCR; in TCRdb, only in-frame clones are kept and a portion is missing. The sample has more than 85,000 clones, over 60% seen once. This rearrangement joins TRBV6-5 to TRBJ2-7, with 7 bases matching TRBD2. Sequenced input: peripheral blood. The sequence came from an elderly woman with active or convalescent COVID-19. The CDR3 reads CASSSSGGTYEQYF. The CDR3 nucleotides read TGTGCCAGCAGTTCTAGCGGAGGAACCTACGAGCAGTACTTC.